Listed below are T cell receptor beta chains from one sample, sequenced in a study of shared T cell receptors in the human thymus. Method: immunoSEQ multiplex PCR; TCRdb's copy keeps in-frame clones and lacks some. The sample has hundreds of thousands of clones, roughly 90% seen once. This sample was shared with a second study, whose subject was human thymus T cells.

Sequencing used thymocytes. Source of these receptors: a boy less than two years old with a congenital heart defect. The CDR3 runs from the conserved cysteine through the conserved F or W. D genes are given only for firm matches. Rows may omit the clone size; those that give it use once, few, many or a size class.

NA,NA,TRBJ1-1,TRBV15,TGTGCCACCAGCAAGGGACCAGGGGTGAACACTGAAGCTTTCTTT,CATSKGPGVNTEAFF
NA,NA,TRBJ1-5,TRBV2,TGTGCCAGCAGTGGACAGGCGATGGAACAGCATTTT,CASSGQAMEQHF
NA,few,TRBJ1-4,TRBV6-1,TGTGCCAGCAGTGCCCGGGACACCCATGAAAAACTGTTTTTT,CASSARDTHEKLFF
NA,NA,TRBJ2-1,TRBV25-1,TGTGCCAGCAGTGAATTGCGGAGGCTAGCCGTCAATGAGCAGTTCTTC,CASSELRRLAVNEQFF
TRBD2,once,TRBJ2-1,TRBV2,TGTGCCAGCAGTGGCGGTGGTGGGGCGGGGGACAATGAGCAGTTCTTC,CASSGGGGAGDNEQFF
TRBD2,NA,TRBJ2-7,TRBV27,TGTGCCAGCAGTACCCGGGACTATGCAGCTGAGCAGTACTTC,CASSTRDYAAEQYF
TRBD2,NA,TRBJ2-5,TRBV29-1,TGCAGCGTTGAGGGGAAACCCCTTAGCGGGAGAAGGGAGGCCCAGTACTTC,CSVEGKPLSGRREAQYF
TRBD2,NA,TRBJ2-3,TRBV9,TGTGCCAGCAGCGTTCCTCTAGCGGGAGTAAGTGATACGCAGTATTTT,CASSVPLAGVSDTQYF
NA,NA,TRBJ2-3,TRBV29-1,TGCAGCGTTGAACGGCAGGTCGGGGGCACAGATACGCAGTATTTT,CSVERQVGGTDTQYF
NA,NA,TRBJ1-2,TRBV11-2,TGTGCCAGCAGCGCAAAACAGGGTCATGATGGCTACACCTTC,CASSAKQGHDGYTF
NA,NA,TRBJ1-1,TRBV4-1,TGCGCCAGCAGCCAGGCCGTTCCGAACACTGAAGCTTTCTTT,CASSQAVPNTEAFF
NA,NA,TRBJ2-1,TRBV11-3,TGTGCCAGCAGCTCCTTTTTGCACCGTAGCTCCTACAATGAGCAGTTCTTC,CASSSFLHRSSYNEQFF
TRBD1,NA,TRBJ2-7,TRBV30,TGTGCCTGGATCCCGGACAGGCAATACGAGCAGTACTTC,CAWIPDRQYEQYF
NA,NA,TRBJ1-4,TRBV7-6,TGTGCCAGCAGCGCCAGCACAGGGCTCAATGAAAAACTGTTTTTT,CASSASTGLNEKLFF
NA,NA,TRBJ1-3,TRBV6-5,TGTGCCAGCAGAAGACTGAGGAGCTCTGGAAACACCATATATTTT,CASRRLRSSGNTIYF